The rows below give T cell receptor beta chains drawn from one sample of a study of T cells in Graves' hyperthyroidism and ophthalmopathy. TCRdb passed the multiplex PCR reads through MiXCR, listing each CDR3 protein once. Among around 690,000 distinct CDR3 sequences listed, 20% to 25% were seen once. Sequencing was carried out using blood. The receptors stem from a man younger than 40 with Graves' ophthalmopathy. Both conserved end residues are part of each CDR3. D genes are given only for firm matches. Not all rows give a size; the values are once, few, many and, for expanded clones, a class.

J gene	clone size	CDR3 length	V gene	D gene	CDR3 protein	CDR3 DNA
TRBJ2-7	NA	14	TRBV20-1	TRBD1	CSAGIFQGAHEQYF	TGCAGTGCTGGGATATTCCAGGGGGCCCACGAGCAGTACTTC
TRBJ2-7	many	13	TRBV5-1	TRBD2	CASSEGLASEQYF	TGCGCCAGCAGCGAGGGACTAGCTTCAGAGCAGTACTTC
TRBJ2-4	NA	15	TRBV6-1	NA	CASSELQVAKNIQYF	TGTGCCAGCAGTGAACTGCAAGTAGCCAAAAACATTCAGTACTTC
TRBJ2-6	NA	14	TRBV28	NA	CVSRESSGANVLTF	TGTGTCAGCCGGGAGAGCTCTGGGGCCAACGTCCTGACTTTC
TRBJ2-3	few	15	TRBV15	NA	CATSPSSRGPDTQYF	TGTGCCACCAGCCCAAGTTCCAGGGGACCCGATACGCAGTATTTT
TRBJ2-3	NA	15	TRBV7-3	TRBD2	CASSLGLAVSDTQYF	TGTGCCAGCAGCTTGGGACTAGCGGTTTCAGATACGCAGTATTTT
TRBJ2-5	NA	14	TRBV6-1	NA	CASSTGTLAETQYF	TGTGCCAGCAGCACCGGGACCCTAGCAGAGACCCAGTACTTC
TRBJ1-2	NA	14	TRBV19	NA	CASSKDGANYGYTF	TGTGCCAGTAGTAAGGACGGCGCTAACTATGGCTACACCTTC
TRBJ2-5	NA	16	TRBV6-1	NA	CASSEEEGSHQETQYF	TGTGCCAGCAGTGAAGAAGAGGGCAGCCACCAAGAGACCCAGTACTTC
TRBJ2-5	NA	13	TRBV4-1	NA	CASSHTGLETQYF	TGCGCCAGCAGCCATACCGGACTTGAGACCCAGTACTTC
TRBJ2-3	NA	20	TRBV12-3/TRBV12-4	NA	CASRPRPGSLDIPSTDTQYF	TGTGCCAGCAGACCACGGCCAGGGAGCCTAGACATACCTAGCACAGATACGCAGTATTTT
TRBJ2-1	few	12	TRBV29-1	TRBD1	CSGGTGTSEQFF	TGCAGCGGCGGGACAGGGACATCTGAGCAGTTCTTC
TRBJ2-7	many	13	TRBV30	TRBD2	CAWTSGHSYEQYF	TGTGCCTGGACTAGCGGGCATTCCTACGAGCAGTACTTC
TRBJ1-1	few	16	TRBV5-1	NA	CASSLGPANMNTEAFF	TGCGCCAGCAGCTTGGGGCCAGCAAACATGAACACTGAAGCTTTCTTT
TRBJ2-1	few	15	TRBV14	TRBD2	CASSQAGGHINEQFF	TGTGCCAGCAGCCAGGCGGGAGGGCACATTAATGAGCAGTTCTTC
TRBJ2-7	NA	12	TRBV29-1	TRBD2	CSVGTRWNEQYF	TGCAGCGTTGGGACTAGATGGAACGAGCAGTACTTC
TRBJ2-2	few	17	TRBV28	TRBD2	CASSLLGTSGRSGELFF	TGTGCCAGCAGTTTATTGGGTACTAGCGGGAGATCCGGGGAGCTGTTTTTT
TRBJ1-1	NA	12	TRBV30	NA	CAWSPTRTEAFF	TGTGCCTGGAGCCCGACCCGAACTGAAGCTTTCTTT
TRBJ2-1	few	16	TRBV28	TRBD2	CASRKQGLAGGNEQFF	TGTGCCAGCAGGAAACAGGGACTAGCGGGAGGGAATGAGCAGTTCTTC
TRBJ2-5	few	14	TRBV10-3	NA	CAISERQTQETQYF	TGTGCCATCAGTGAGAGGCAGACCCAAGAGACCCAGTACTTC
TRBJ2-3	NA	15	TRBV20-1	TRBD2	CSASLQREVLDTQYF	TGCAGTGCTAGTTTACAGCGGGAGGTCCTGGATACGCAGTATTTT
TRBJ1-4	NA	15	TRBV7-3	NA	CASSGKTGTNEKLFF	TGTGCCAGCAGCGGAAAGACAGGTACCAATGAAAAACTGTTTTTT
TRBJ1-1	many	16	TRBV28	NA	CASSSPGGRTVTEAFF	TGTGCCAGCAGCTCCCCCGGGGGGCGGACGGTTACTGAAGCTTTCTTT
TRBJ2-1	few	12	TRBV11-1	NA	CASSFRESEQFF	TGTGCCAGCAGCTTTAGGGAAAGTGAGCAGTTCTTC
TRBJ2-7	NA	14	TRBV28	NA	CASSFSGTNSEQYF	TGTGCCAGCAGTTTTTCCGGGACAAACAGCGAGCAGTACTTC
TRBJ2-1	many	11	TRBV30	NA	CAWSRSAEQFF	TGTGCCTGGAGTCGTAGCGCTGAGCAGTTCTTC
TRBJ2-2	NA	13	TRBV28	TRBD2	CASTSGLVGELFF	TGTGCCAGCACTAGCGGGCTGGTCGGGGAGCTGTTTTTT
TRBJ2-3	few	14	TRBV5-1	TRBD1	CASRRTGGLDTQYF	TGCGCCAGCAGAAGGACAGGGGGCTTGGATACGCAGTATTTT
TRBJ2-6	NA	16	TRBV15	TRBD2	CATSRDRGAGANVLTF	TGTGCCACCAGCAGAGATCGGGGGGCTGGGGCCAACGTCCTGACTTTC
TRBJ2-5	NA	15	TRBV6-5	NA	CASSYPSGAGETQYF	TGTGCCAGCAGTTACCCCTCAGGGGCGGGGGAGACCCAGTACTTC
TRBJ2-1	NA	16	TRBV12-3/TRBV12-4	TRBD2	CASSLVRPGGRSEQFF	TGTGCCAGCAGTTTGGTTCGTCCGGGGGGGCGAAGTGAGCAGTTCTTC
TRBJ2-1	NA	15	TRBV4-2	TRBD1	CASSQRDRGQGEQFF	TGTGCCAGCAGCCAGCGGGACAGGGGGCAAGGTGAGCAGTTCTTC
TRBJ2-5	NA	11	TRBV20-1	NA	CSALRGEGEYF	TGCAGTGCCCTACGGGGGGAGGGGGAGTACTTC
TRBJ1-2	few	15	TRBV28	NA	CASSFRRQLLVGYTF	TGTGCCAGCAGTTTCCGTAGACAGCTCTTGGTTGGCTACACCTTC
TRBJ2-7	many	17	TRBV11-2	NA	CASSITVIVGDWYEQYF	TGTGCCAGCAGCATTACCGTAATTGTGGGGGACTGGTACGAGCAGTACTTC
TRBJ2-7	many	13	TRBV2	NA	CASSVRKTYEQYF	TGTGCCAGCAGTGTACGGAAAACCTACGAGCAGTACTTC
TRBJ2-1	NA	19	TRBV7-8	NA	CASSLGRSYGGTVYNEQFF	TGTGCCAGCAGCTTAGGGAGAAGCTATGGCGGGACAGTATACAATGAGCAGTTCTTC
TRBJ2-1	NA	14	TRBV5-1	NA	CASSQDLSGNEQFF	TGCGCCAGCAGCCAAGATTTGTCGGGCAATGAGCAGTTCTTC
TRBJ2-3	NA	15	TRBV4-3	NA	CASSQDVWTVNTQYF	TGCGCCAGCAGCCAAGATGTATGGACAGTCAATACGCAGTATTTT
TRBJ2-1	NA	14	TRBV29-1	TRBD2	CSVESGRSSNEQFF	TGCAGCGTTGAAAGCGGGAGGAGTAGTAATGAGCAGTTCTTC
TRBJ1-5	NA	13	TRBV11-2	NA	CASSLGGREPQHF	TGTGCCAGCAGCTTGGGGGGCAGGGAGCCCCAGCATTTT
TRBJ2-1	NA	15	TRBV10-3	NA	CAISETGSSYNGQFF	TGTGCCATCAGTGAAACAGGGAGCTCCTACAATGGGCAGTTCTTC
TRBJ2-7	NA	13	TRBV5-1	TRBD2	CASSLTSGIEQYF	TGCGCCAGCAGCTTGACTAGCGGGATTGAGCAGTACTTC
TRBJ1-2	few	14	TRBV30	TRBD1	CAWRRAGGNYGYTF	TGTGCCTGGAGACGGGCAGGGGGCAACTATGGCTACACCTTC
TRBJ2-3	NA	12	TRBV4-1	NA	CASSHLLDTQYF	TGCGCCAGCAGCCACCTGCTTGATACGCAGTATTTT
TRBJ1-3	many	14	TRBV28	NA	CASSFQRSGNTIYF	TGTGCCAGCAGTTTTCAACGCTCTGGAAACACCATATATTTT
TRBJ1-3	few	12	TRBV30	NA	CAWKTGGNTIYF	TGTGCCTGGAAAACCGGCGGAAACACCATATATTTT
TRBJ2-1	many	13	TRBV7-9	NA	CASERSSYNEQFF	TGTGCCAGTGAGCGGAGCTCCTACAATGAGCAGTTCTTC
TRBJ2-7	many	11	TRBV6-1	NA	CASGISYEQYF	TGTGCCAGCGGGATATCCTACGAGCAGTACTTC
TRBJ2-3	NA	16	TRBV4-3	TRBD2	CASSQEPTGGTDTQYF	TGCGCCAGCAGCCAAGAACCGACGGGAGGGACAGATACGCAGTATTTT
TRBJ1-1	many	20	TRBV27	NA	CASSLSGSRVVTASNTEAFF	TGTGCCAGCAGTTTAAGTGGGTCGAGGGTGGTCACAGCTTCGAACACTGAAGCTTTCTTT
TRBJ2-7	NA	14	TRBV20-1	TRBD2	CSARDGGGRYEQYF	TGCAGTGCTAGGGACGGGGGAGGGCGCTACGAGCAGTACTTC
TRBJ1-3	NA	17	TRBV28	NA	CASSDLPGLHSGNTIYF	TGTGCCAGCAGTGACCTACCGGGACTCCACTCTGGAAACACCATATATTTT
TRBJ2-7	many	14	TRBV6-2/TRBV6-3	NA	CASSYSAGQYEQYF	TGTGCCAGCAGTTACTCGGCGGGACAATACGAGCAGTACTTC
TRBJ1-2	many	14	TRBV11-2	NA	CASSLDGGLHGYTF	TGTGCCAGCAGCTTAGATGGGGGTTTACATGGCTACACCTTC
TRBJ2-1	NA	15	TRBV9	NA	CASTPGSEAVNEQFF	TGTGCCAGCACACCCGGGTCTGAGGCTGTCAATGAGCAGTTCTTC